The present entry profiles one TCR beta chain with its context. CDR3 size: 12 residues. V was shortened by 6 bases and J by 0 bases, with 9 bases between the two germline ends. CDR1 and CDR2 from the germline V gene are SQVTM and ANQGSEA. Repertoires were generated with immunoSEQ multiplex PCR, while TCRdb's copy carries only in-frame clones and drops some. The data contain about 140,000 clones, approximately 84% of them seen just once; the ten biggest clones take up approximately 1.8%. The record originates from a study of blood T cell repertoires in COVID-19. This clonotype originated in a woman under 30 who had been exposed to COVID-19. Material for sequencing was PBMCs or T cells enriched from blood (not recorded which). The chain is built from TRBV29-1 and TRBJ2-7, with TRBD2 as a possible D gene (6 bases). CDR3 region: CSVGGDSYEQYF. Written as DNA, the CDR3 is TGCAGCGTCGGGGGAGACTCCTACGAGCAGTACTTC.